Listed below are T cell receptor beta chains from one sample, sequenced in a study of T cells in Graves' hyperthyroidism and ophthalmopathy. TCRdb re-derived calls from the multiplex PCR reads in MiXCR, one entry per CDR3 protein. The sample includes about 560,000 distinct CDR3 sequences, roughly a sixth seen only once; the top ten take 18%. Sequencing input: blood. The receptors were sampled from a woman between 18 and 29 years old with Graves' hyperthyroidism. Each CDR3 is given with its conserved first and last residue. A D gene is named only where the DNA matches it firmly. A clone size is listed for some rows: how often the clone was seen (once, few, many), or a class if it is expanded.

many	TRBV6-1	NA	TRBJ1-2	CASMKQGPYGYTF	TGTGCCAGCATGAAGCAGGGGCCCTATGGCTACACCTTC
few	TRBV12-3/TRBV12-4	NA	TRBJ1-5	CASRMGRYQPQHF	TGTGCCAGCAGAATGGGGCGGTATCAGCCCCAGCATTTT
many	TRBV30	NA	TRBJ2-7	CAFLVSSYEQYF	TGTGCCTTCTTGGTGAGCTCCTACGAGCAGTACTTC
many	TRBV20-1	NA	TRBJ2-7	CSARDTLYEQYF	TGCAGTGCTAGGGACACCCTCTACGAGCAGTACTTC
few	TRBV24-1	NA	TRBJ2-3	CATSDFSDTLYF	TGTGCCACCAGTGATTTTTCGGATACGCTGTATTTT
many	TRBV12-3/TRBV12-4	TRBD1	TRBJ1-3	CASSPNRDSSGNTIYF	TGTGCCAGCAGCCCAAATCGGGACAGCTCTGGAAACACCATATATTTT
few	TRBV15	TRBD1	TRBJ2-7	CATSREDRGGISYEQYF	TGTGCCACCAGCAGAGAGGACAGGGGGGGGATCTCCTACGAGCAGTACTTC
few	TRBV7-9	TRBD2	TRBJ2-1	CASSLAPGLASHEQFF	TGTGCCAGCAGCTTAGCCCCGGGACTAGCGTCCCATGAGCAGTTCTTC
many	TRBV28	TRBD2	TRBJ2-1	CASSSPAPSGGSSREFF	TGTGCCAGCAGTTCCCCGGCCCCTAGCGGGGGGAGCTCAAGGGAGTTCTTC
NA	TRBV20-1	NA	TRBJ1-4	CSAYNRAGNEKLFF	TGCAGTGCGTACAACAGGGCCGGTAATGAAAAACTGTTTTTT
many	TRBV28	NA	TRBJ1-1	CASSPLLEDPEAFF	TGTGCCAGCAGTCCCCTTCTGGAGGACCCTGAAGCTTTCTTT
few	TRBV9	NA	TRBJ1-1	CASSVVGTEAFF	TGTGCCAGCAGCGTAGTAGGCACTGAAGCTTTCTTT
NA	TRBV18	NA	TRBJ1-2	CASSPGRDNGYTF	TGTGCCAGCTCCCCCGGCAGGGATAATGGCTACACCTTC
few	TRBV6-1	NA	TRBJ2-6	CASSSEANVLTF	TGTGCCAGCAGCTCTGAAGCCAACGTCCTGACTTTC
few	TRBV5-5	TRBD2	TRBJ2-1	CASSLGLAGKNEQFF	TGTGCCAGCAGCTTGGGGCTAGCGGGGAAGAATGAGCAGTTCTTC